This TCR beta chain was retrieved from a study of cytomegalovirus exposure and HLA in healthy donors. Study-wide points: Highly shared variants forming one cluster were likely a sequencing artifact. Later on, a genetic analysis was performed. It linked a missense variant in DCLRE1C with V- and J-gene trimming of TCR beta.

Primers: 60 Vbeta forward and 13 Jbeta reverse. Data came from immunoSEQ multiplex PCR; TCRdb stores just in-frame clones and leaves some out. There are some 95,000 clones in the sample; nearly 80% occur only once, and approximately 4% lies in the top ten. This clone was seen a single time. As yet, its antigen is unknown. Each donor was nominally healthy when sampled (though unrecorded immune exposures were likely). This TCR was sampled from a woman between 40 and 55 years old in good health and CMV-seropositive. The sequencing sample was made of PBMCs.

The CDR3 region is CASTSGHYGYTF. The CDR3 region has the DNA TGTGCCAGCACGTCAGGGCACTATGGCTACACCTTC. The V call is TRBV28, the J call TRBJ1-2, with D maybe TRBD1 (5 bases). Germline CDR1 and CDR2: MDHEN and SYDVKM. Deletions cut 7 bases from V and 3 bases from J, with 9 bases between. The CDR3 sequence is 12 residues long.